The present T cell receptor beta chain was sequenced within a study of cytomegalovirus exposure and HLA in healthy donors. Study-wide results and limits: Presence/absence analysis assumed near-uniform sequencing depth across donors. An analysis was carried out at a later point. It showed that HLA-associated TCR beta chains were more clonally expanded than equally common non-associated chains. Highly shared sequence variants in one cluster were likely a sequencing artifact. Researchers reported that a few CMV-associated chains were confirmed in vitro as CMV antigen-specific.

This clone has only a few counts. The antigen remains undetermined. The PCR made use of 60 Vbeta and 13 Jbeta primers. Sequenced by immunoSEQ multiplex PCR; TCRdb stores in-frame clones only, minus some. The sample records some 150,000 clones, about 9.1% being singletons. Sequenced: PBMCs. This receptor was identified in a woman in her forties in good health and CMV-seropositive.

The CDR3 spells CASSPRIGETQYF. CDR3 DNA: TGTGCCAGCAGTCCCCGGATCGGGGAGACCCAGTACTTC. V usage is TRBV5-4 and J usage is TRBJ2-5; no clear D gene. Trimming took 5 bases from V and 5 from J, leaving 13 bases between them. Germline values: CDR1 SGHNT, CDR2 YYREEE (reference sequence). This CDR3 region has 13 residues.